Following are 13 T cell receptor beta chains from one sample sequenced in a study of technical replicates of blood from several donors. Measured with immunoSEQ multiplex PCR; TCRdb has only the in-frame clones, and not every one. This sample has around 68,000 clones, with 91% found just once. Sequenced: T cells isolated from PBMCs. The receptor source for this set is a human donor in good health. Some clones in this sample may be carry-over from other donors' samples.

V gene TRBV30 combines with J gene TRBJ2-1; 11 positions match TRBD2. The CDR3 is made up of 13 amino acids. The ends lost 2 bases at V and 13 bases at J; junction bases unmatched: 7. The germline CDR1 and CDR2 sequences are GTSNPN and SVGIG (reference sequence). Here the CDR3 reads CAWSITSGRGQFF. The CDR3 DNA reads TGTGCCTGGAGTATCACTAGCGGGAGAGGTCAGTTCTTC.

The gene calls are TRBV6-5 and TRBJ2-1; D uncertain. This CDR3 is 13 amino acids long. V shed 0 bases and J shed 6 bases, with 6 bases lying between them. Germline V gene data show CDR1 as MNHEY and CDR2 as SVGAGI. The DNA for the CDR3 is TGTGCCAGCAGTTACTCTTACGGCAATGAGCAGTTCTTC. It yields the protein CASSYSYGNEQFF.

The chain uses TRBV27 and TRBJ1-2; perhaps TRBD1 as D (6 bases). The germline V gene has CDR1 MNHEY and CDR2 SMNVEV (reference sequence). Trimming shortened V by 5 bases and J by 4 bases, and 14 bases separated the two germline ends. There are 14 residues in the CDR3. CDR3 nucleotides: TGTGCCAGCAGTCCCCGTCAGGGGTTCTATGGCTACACCTTC. Translating it yields CASSPRQGFYGYTF.

The J gene is TRBJ2-1, the V gene TRBV7-9; D might be TRBD1 (5 bases). The CDR3 covers 11 residues. The germline V gene encodes CDR1 SEHNR and CDR2 FQNEAQ (reference sequence). Deletions cut 6 bases from V and 8 bases from J, with 8 bases between. The CDR3 DNA is TGTGCCAGCAGACTCAGGGATGAGCAGTTCTTC. This translates into CASRLRDEQFF.

The V gene is TRBV11-2, the J gene TRBJ2-2, with 11 bases matching TRBD2. V shed 4 bases and J 9 bases; nucleotides not matched to a gene: 7. The CDR3 extends over 15 amino acids. Germline V lookup: CDR1 SGHAT, CDR2 FQNNGV. CDR3 protein: CASSSLAGGRRELFF. The CDR3 DNA is TGTGCCAGCAGCTCTTTAGCGGGGGGGCGCCGGGAGCTGTTTTTT.

The chain uses TRBV27 and TRBJ1-1; TRBD1 might be the D (6 bases). The CDR3 totals 17 residues. Germline CDR1 MNHEY, CDR2 SMNVEV (reference sequence). Trimming removed 7 bases from V and 3 bases from J, with 24 bases in between. DNA for the CDR3: TGTGCCAGCACTACCCAGGCGGGGGCGCGTTGGGACACTGAAGCTTTCTTT. Residues: CASTTQAGARWDTEAFF.

The CDR3 bases are TGTGCCAGCAGTTCATTGGGGTCTAGCGGAACTTCCTTAGACGACAATGAGCAGTTCTTC. Its translation: CASSSLGSSGTSLDDNEQFF. The chain couples TRBV28 to TRBJ2-1, with 7 bases aligning to TRBD2. Per the germline V gene, CDR1 is MDHEN and CDR2 is SYDVKM. The V and J ends lost 4 bases and 5 bases, in that order; junction bases with no gene match: 23. The CDR3 extends over 20 amino acids.

The V gene is TRBV5-1, the J gene TRBJ2-3; 7 nucleotides line up with TRBD1. Germline V lookup: CDR1 SGHRS, CDR2 YFSETQ. The CDR3 covers 15 residues. With V trimmed by 2 bases and J by 2 bases, 5 bases remained unmatched. Here the CDR3 reads CASSLPGQTTDTQYF. For the CDR3, the DNA is TGCGCCAGCAGCTTACCGGGACAGACCACAGATACGCAGTATTTT. Together with reference TRBV5-1 and TRBJ2-3, the CDR3 gives the full variable domain: KAGVTQTPRYLIKTRGQQVTLSCSPISGHRSVSWYQQTPGQGLQFLFEYFSETQRNKGNFPGRFSGRQFSNSRSEMNVSTLELGDSALYLCASSLPGQTTDTQYFGPGTRLTVL.

The chain uses TRBV5-8 and TRBJ2-3; TRBD1 aligns across 7 bases. CDR1 is SGHTS and CDR2 is YDEGEE in the germline V gene. CDR3 length: 14 residues. V was clipped by 4 bases and J by 3 bases; unmatched bases: 5. The CDR3: CASSGLDRTDTQYF. CDR3 sequence (DNA): TGTGCCAGCAGCGGATTGGACAGGACAGATACGCAGTATTTT.

This clone is a singleton in its sample. The CDR3 DNA follows: TGCGCCTCCAGTGAGGGGGAGGGCGCCTACGAGCAGTACTTC. Its protein product is CASSEGEGAYEQYF. The rearrangement uses TRBV4-1 and TRBJ2-7; D is perhaps TRBD2 (7 bases). V lost 11 bases and J lost 2, with 19 bases in between. The CDR3 has 14 residues. Germline V CDR1 and CDR2: MGHRA, YSYEKL.

This chain joins TRBV5-1 and TRBJ2-3; D perhaps matches TRBD2 (5 bases). CDR3 length: 16 amino acids. CDR1 and CDR2 (germline): SGHRS, YFSETQ. The V end was cut by 1 base, the J end by 3 bases, with 15 bases between. CDR3 in DNA: TGCGCCAGCAGCTTGCGTTACGGGGTGGGGACAGATACGCAGTATTTT. Encoded protein: CASSLRYGVGTDTQYF.

The gene calls are TRBV6-5 and TRBJ1-5, with D uncertain. V was shortened by 6 bases and J by 4 bases, with 10 bases between the two germline ends. The CDR3 contains 13 residues. CDR1 MNHEY and CDR2 SVGAGI come from the germline V gene. In nucleotides, the CDR3 is TGTGCCAGCAGACCGGGAGGTAATCAGCCCCAGCATTTT. This encodes CASRPGGNQPQHF.

A single count supports this clone. The V and J genes are TRBV2 and TRBJ2-5; D uncertain. CDR1 and CDR2 (germline): SNHLY, FYNNEI. V was shortened by 1 base and J by 4 bases, with 7 bases between the two germline ends. This CDR3 has 13 amino acids. The CDR3 sequence: CASSEGHRETQYF. The CDR3 region has the DNA TGTGCCAGCAGTGAAGGGCATCGAGAGACCCAGTACTTC.